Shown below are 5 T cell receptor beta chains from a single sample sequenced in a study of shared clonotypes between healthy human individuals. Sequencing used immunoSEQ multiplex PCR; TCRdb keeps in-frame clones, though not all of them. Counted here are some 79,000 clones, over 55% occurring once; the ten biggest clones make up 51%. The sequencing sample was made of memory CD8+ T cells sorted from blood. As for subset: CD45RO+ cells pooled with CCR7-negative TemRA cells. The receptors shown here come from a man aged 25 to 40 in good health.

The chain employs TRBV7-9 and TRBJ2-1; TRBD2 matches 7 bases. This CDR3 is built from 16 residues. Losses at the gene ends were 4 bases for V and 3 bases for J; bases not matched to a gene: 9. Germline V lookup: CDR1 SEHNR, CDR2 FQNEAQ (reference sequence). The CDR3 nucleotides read TGTGCCAGCAGCTCGGGCCGGACTAGGGGCTACAATGAGCAGTTCTTC. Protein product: CASSSGRTRGYNEQFF. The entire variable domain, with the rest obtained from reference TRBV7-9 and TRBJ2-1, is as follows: DTGVSQNPRHKITKRGQNVTFRCDPISEHNRLYWYRQTLGQGPEFLTYFQNEAQLEKSRLLSDRFSAERPKGSFSTLEIQRTEQGDSAMYLCASSSGRTRGYNEQFFGPGTRLTVL.

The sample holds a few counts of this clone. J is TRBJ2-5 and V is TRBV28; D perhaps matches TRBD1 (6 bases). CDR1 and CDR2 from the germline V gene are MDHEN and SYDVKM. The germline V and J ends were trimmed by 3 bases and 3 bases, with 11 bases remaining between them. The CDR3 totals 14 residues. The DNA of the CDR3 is TGTGCCAGCAGTTTCAGGGGAGAGGAAGAGACCCAGTACTTC. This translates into CASSFRGEEETQYF.

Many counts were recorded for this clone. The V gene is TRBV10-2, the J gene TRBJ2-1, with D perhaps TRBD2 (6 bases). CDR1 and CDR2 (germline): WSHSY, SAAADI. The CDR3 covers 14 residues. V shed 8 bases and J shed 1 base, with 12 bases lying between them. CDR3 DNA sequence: TGCGCCAGCCGGGGAGGCCTATCCTACAATGAGCAGTTCTTC. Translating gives CASRGGLSYNEQFF.

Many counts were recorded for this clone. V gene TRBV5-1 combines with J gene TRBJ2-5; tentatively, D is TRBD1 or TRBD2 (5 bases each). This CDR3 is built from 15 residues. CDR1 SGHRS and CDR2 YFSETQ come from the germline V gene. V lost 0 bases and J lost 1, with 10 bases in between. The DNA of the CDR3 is TGCGCCAGCAGCTTGGTGGGGACCGTCCAAGAGACCCAGTACTTC. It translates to CASSLVGTVQETQYF.

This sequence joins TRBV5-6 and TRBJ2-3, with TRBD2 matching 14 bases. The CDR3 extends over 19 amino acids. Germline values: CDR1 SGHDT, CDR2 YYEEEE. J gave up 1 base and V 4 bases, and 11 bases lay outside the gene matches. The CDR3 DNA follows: TGTGCCAGCAGCCCAACCCCGACTAGCGGGAGGGCTGGCACAGATACGCAGTATTTT. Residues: CASSPTPTSGRAGTDTQYF.